The 10 T cell receptor beta chains listed next were all sequenced from one sample in a study of CD8+CD57+ T cells in acquired aplastic anemia. Flow cytometry had shown expanded CD8+CD57+ cells in the patients chosen for sequencing. Genomic DNA provided the template from which TCR beta VDJ and CDR3 profiles were obtained. TCRdb redid the calling of the reads with MiXCR, one entry per CDR3 protein. Counted here are 450,000 to 550,000 distinct CDR3 sequences, approximately 33% occurring once; the ten biggest clones make up roughly 0.8%. The source material was sorted CD4+, CD8+, or CD8+CD57+ T cells (not recorded which) from PBMCs. The receptors stem from a human donor with aplastic anemia.

This clonotype has more than one count but fewer than ten. The rearrangement links TRBV2 to TRBJ1-1; weak D call: TRBD1 (6 bases). V lost 5 bases and J 5 bases, leaving 18 bases between the germline ends. The CDR3 runs 15 residues. The germline CDR1 and CDR2 sequences are SNHLY and FYNNEI. For the CDR3, the DNA is TGTGCCAGCAGTTTACTGTCCCAGGGGCGGACTGAAGCTTTCTTT. It specifies CASSLLSQGRTEAFF. Based on the CDR3 plus reference TRBV2 and TRBJ1-1, the full variable domain is EPEVTQTPSHQVTQMGQEVILRCVPISNHLYFYWYRQILGQKVEFLVSFYNNEISEKSEIFDDQFSVERPDGSNFTLKIRSTKLEDSAMYFCASSLLSQGRTEAFFGQGTRLTVV.

The chain joins TRBV2 to TRBJ2-7, with TRBD1 matching over 7 bases. The CDR3 is 16 residues long. Trimming cost V 0 bases and J 2 bases; bases outside gene matches: 7. Germline CDR1 is SNHLY and CDR2 is FYNNEI. CDR3 nucleotide sequence: TGTGCCAGCAGTGAAGCCATGGACAGGTGGACCTACGAGCAGTACTTC. It encodes CASSEAMDRWTYEQYF.

This clonotype has a count of ten or more. The V gene is TRBV20-1, the J gene TRBJ1-2; a weak D match, TRBD1 (6 bases). CDR3 size: 17 residues. Germline CDR1 and CDR2: DFQATT and SNEGSKA (reference sequence). V was cut by 0 bases and J by 0 bases, with 17 bases left in between. The CDR3 protein is CSARDGAGASTNYGYTF. The CDR3 bases are TGCAGTGCTAGAGATGGGGCAGGGGCCTCCACTAACTATGGCTACACCTTC.

Points on this clonotype: One base away lies a much larger clone, so this may be a sequencing read error. The chain joins TRBV20-1 to TRBJ2-5; D remains unclear. Germline V gene lookup returns CDR1 DFQATT and CDR2 SNEGSKA (reference sequence). This CDR3 is built from 10 residues. The DNA for the CDR3 is TGCGGTGCTAGGTCCGAGACCCAGTACTTC. It encodes CGARSETQYF.

This clonotype was counted many times. The rearrangement uses TRBV7-9 and TRBJ2-5; 8 bases map to TRBD2. V lost 1 base, J lost 5 bases, and 6 bases stayed unmatched. The CDR3 has 15 amino acids. From germline, CDR1 is SEHNR and CDR2 FQNEAQ (reference sequence). This CDR3 is CASSLGSGIGETQYF. The CDR3 DNA reads as TGTGCCAGCAGCTTAGGTAGCGGGATCGGGGAGACCCAGTACTTC.

This clonotype was seen at least ten times. The CDR3 here is CSVVRQLMNTEAFF. The CDR3 DNA reads as TGCAGCGTTGTGAGGCAGCTTATGAACACTGAAGCTTTCTTT. V gene TRBV29-1 combines with J gene TRBJ1-1; no reliable D call. V was cut by 4 bases and J by 0 bases, with 12 bases left in between. Per germline, CDR1 SQVTM and CDR2 ANQGSEA. The CDR3 covers 14 residues.

The V call is TRBV2, the J call TRBJ1-2; 8 nucleotides match TRBD1. From germline, CDR1 is SNHLY and CDR2 FYNNEI. Trimming at V came to 5 bases and at J to 3 bases, leaving 8 bases not matched to a gene. This CDR3 contains 15 residues. This CDR3 reads CASSFYTGGDYGYTF. The CDR3 DNA is TGTGCCAGCAGTTTTTATACAGGGGGGGACTATGGCTACACCTTC.

The chain has TRBV24-1 and TRBJ2-7; tentative D call: TRBD1 (6 bases). V was clipped by 5 bases and J by 4 bases, with 11 bases between them. In germline, CDR1 is KGHDR, CDR2 SFDVKD. The CDR3 covers 13 residues. CDR3: CATSAGELYEQYF. For the CDR3, the DNA is TGTGCCACCAGTGCAGGGGAATTGTACGAGCAGTACTTC.

V gene TRBV3-1 combines with J gene TRBJ1-6; TRBD1 matches at 8 bases. The J segment lost 5 bases and the V segment lost 1 base, leaving 7 bases of the junction unmatched. This CDR3 comprises 17 residues. CDR1 is LGHDT and CDR2 is YNNKEL in the germline V gene (reference sequence). The CDR3 DNA is TGTGCCAGCAGCCAAGGGGGCAGGGGGCTGAATAATTCACCCCTCCACTTT. It translates to CASSQGGRGLNNSPLHF.

This sequence joins TRBV7-2 and TRBJ1-4; D gene ambiguous. The CDR3 sequence is 15 residues long. Per the germline V gene, CDR1 is SGHTA and CDR2 is FQGNSA. Deletions cut 1 base from V and 0 bases from J, with 6 bases between. CDR3 bases: TGTGCCAGCAGCTTAGTTCCAACAACTAATGAAAAACTGTTTTTT. It codes for CASSLVPTTNEKLFF.